The present entry profiles one T cell receptor (beta chain) with its context. Antigen specificity is unknown. The data were produced by immunoSEQ multiplex PCR, yet TCRdb's version contains in-frame clones alone and is incomplete. Of 2 million to 3 million clones listed, roughly 93% are singletons. V dropped 7 bases and J dropped 2; count of bases not matched to a gene: 7. The CDR3 length is 15 residues. Germline assignment: CDR1 MDHEN and CDR2 SYDVKM. The data derive from a study of shared clonotypes between healthy human individuals. Study overall: Aged 18 to 49, the donors were a couple of women and a few men.

Points from the study as a whole: Naive subsets usually exceeded memory subsets in estimated richness. The rarefaction results pointed to incomplete sorted-subset sequencing despite large depth.

The V gene is TRBV28, the J gene TRBJ1-3; 8 bases line up with TRBD1. This sequence originates from a man between 18 and 29 years old in good health. Some clones in this sample may be carry-over from other donors' samples. Sequencing was done on a sample of naive CD4+ T cells from PBMCs. Subset given: CD45RA+ positively selected. CDR3 protein: CASNRRGRPGNTIYF. The CDR3 coding sequence is TGTGCCAGCAACCGCAGGGGGCGCCCTGGAAACACCATATATTTT.